The clone carrying this TCR beta chain occurred many times. The target antigen is unknown. Building of the TCR beta libraries involved iRepertoire HTBI primers and Arm-PCR of CDR3 regions. TCRdb analysed the multiplex PCR reads with MiXCR anew, one entry per CDR3 protein. The repertoire has 400,000 to 500,000 distinct CDR3 sequences, roughly a fifth of them found once; the top ten carry roughly an eighth. CDR1 is ENHRY and CDR2 is SYGVKD in the germline V gene. The J segment lost 6 bases and the V segment lost 6 bases, leaving 10 bases of the junction unmatched. This CDR3 spans 15 amino acids. The data were taken from a study of regulatory T cells in long-lasting Graves disease. Study summary: The criterion for persistent Graves' disease was over 5 years of antithyroid drugs with positive TSH receptor antibodies.

Time point noted: persistent/refractory GD, antithyroid drugs over 5 years with positive TRAb. RNA extracted from PBMCs served as the sequencing template. Each patient gave around 9.7 milliliters of EDTA-anticoagulated peripheral blood. Study results and caveats: Thyroid tissue was not sampled; only peripheral blood was. Favoring TRBV28, TRBJ1-2 and TRBJ2-5 was a feature seen in persistent disease.

The receptor was isolated from a female donor with Graves disease. The V gene is TRBV10-3, the J gene TRBJ2-7; 11 bases are shared with TRBD1. Sequencing used peripheral blood mononuclear cells (PBMCs), obtained when the disease was refractory, from a patient treated with antithyroid drugs. The CDR3 here is CAISSPGQGAIEQYF. DNA for the CDR3: TGTGCCATCAGCTCCCCCGGACAGGGGGCAATCGAGCAGTACTTC.